This TCR beta chain was obtained from a study of blood T cell repertoires in COVID-19. Per the original methods: Estimated nucleated cell counts came from reference gene primer amplification. Profiling relied on immunoSEQ multiplex PCR, and the TCRdb table lists in-frame clones only, not all of them. Clone size and V and J calls were adopted from that table, with D and trimming inferred from the DNA. The sample includes 200,000 to 250,000 clones, approximately 77% of them seen just once. Trimming shortened V by 6 bases and J by 6 bases, and 14 bases separated the two germline ends. This CDR3 spans 13 amino acids.

The TCR was taken from a woman of 80 years or more with acute or convalescent COVID-19. Sample: peripheral blood. V usage is TRBV12-3 or TRBV12-4 and J usage is TRBJ2-5; no firm D call. CDR3 protein: CASRLTVQKTQYF. The CDR3 DNA sequence: TGTGCCAGCAGGCTTACCGTACAGAAGACCCAGTACTTC.